The rows below give T cell receptor beta chains drawn from one sample of a study of T cell responses to AZD1222 COVID-19 vaccine. TCRdb's table, derived via immunoSEQ multiplex PCR, lists solely in-frame clones and lacks some. The repertoire holds approximately 120,000 clones, 80% to 90% seen once, with 12% in the top ten. Source: peripheral blood, taken on day 0 of AZD1222 vaccination. These receptors were collected from an adult in good health. Each CDR3 is given with its conserved first and last residue. A D gene is named only where the DNA matches it firmly. Clone size is stated in some rows and not others, as once, few, many or a class when expanded.

d_gene	j_gene	abundance	v_gene	CDR3nt	CDR3aa
TRBD1	TRBJ2-1	-	TRBV28	TGTGCCAGCAGTCCGGACAGGGGGCGTTCCAATGAGCAGTTCTTC	CASSPDRGRSNEQFF
TRBD2	TRBJ2-2	-	TRBV24-1	TGTGCCACCAGTCGTCTAGCGGGAGGATCGGGCACCGGGGAGCTGTTTTTT	CATSRLAGGSGTGELFF
TRBD2	TRBJ2-5	-	TRBV29-1	TGCAGCGTCTCGGCGGGAGGTCAGGAGACCCAGTACTTC	CSVSAGGQETQYF
-	TRBJ1-5	once	TRBV7-8	TGTGCCAGCAGCTTAGTGGGGACTCAGCCCCAGCATTTT	CASSLVGTQPQHF
-	TRBJ1-5	-	TRBV3-1/TRBV3-2	TGTGCCAGCAGCCAAGCAGGAGCGCGCGGTCAGCCCCAGCATTTT	CASSQAGARGQPQHF
-	TRBJ1-5	-	TRBV28	TGTGCCAGCAGTTTAGGGCAGACTTATCAGCCCCAGCATTTT	CASSLGQTYQPQHF
-	TRBJ2-3	-	TRBV5-1	TGCGCCAGCAGCTTGCAACGGCGCACAGATACGCAGTATTTT	CASSLQRRTDTQYF
-	TRBJ1-3	-	TRBV4-3	TGCGCCAGCAGCCAAGAGGCGCGCCCGTGGGACACCATATATTTT	CASSQEARPWDTIYF
TRBD2	TRBJ2-3	-	TRBV14	TGTGCCAGCAGGGGTCCGGGAGGGCACACAGATACGCAGTATTTT	CASRGPGGHTDTQYF
-	TRBJ1-1	-	TRBV29-1	TGCAGCGTTGGAGGGGGGGGGAGAAGTCGGTACACTGAAGCTTTCTTT	CSVGGGGRSRYTEAFF
TRBD1	TRBJ2-7	-	TRBV7-8	TGTGCCAGCGGGTACAGGGGCTCCTACGAGCAGTACTTC	CASGYRGSYEQYF
-	TRBJ2-1	-	TRBV28	TGTGCCAGCAGTCAATCATACATTTACTCCTACAATGAGCAGTTCTTC	CASSQSYIYSYNEQFF
-	TRBJ1-3	-	TRBV5-4	TGTGCCAGCAGCTTGGACTGGAGCTCTGGAAACACCATATATTTT	CASSLDWSSGNTIYF
-	TRBJ2-7	-	TRBV2	TGTGCCAGCAGTGAACGTAGACTGTCAGCCTACGAGCAGTACTTC	CASSERRLSAYEQYF
TRBD2	TRBJ2-1	-	TRBV7-3	TGTGCCAGCAGCCCGGGACTAGCGGTGGAAGGGGAGCAGTTCTTC	CASSPGLAVEGEQFF
-	TRBJ1-1	once	TRBV21-1	TGTGCCATCAAGCTTACGGGGGACGGGAACACTGAAGCTTTCTTT	CAIKLTGDGNTEAFF
TRBD1	TRBJ1-2	-	TRBV15	TGTGCCACCAGCAGAGATCACGGGGACAGAACCTTC	CATSRDHGDRTF
-	TRBJ2-1	few	TRBV19	TGTGCCAGTAGAGTCGACCGTTACTCCTACAATGAGCAGTTCTTC	CASRVDRYSYNEQFF
TRBD1	TRBJ2-1	-	TRBV12-5	TGTGCTAGTGGTCTCGGACAGGGGGCATTTAGTGAGCAGTTCTTC	CASGLGQGAFSEQFF
-	TRBJ1-5	-	TRBV12-3/TRBV12-4	TGTGCCAGCAGTCTCCTCAATCAGCCCCAGCATTTT	CASSLLNQPQHF
-	TRBJ2-7	-	TRBV5-6	TGTGCCAGCAGCTTGGGGACTCTAGGGGTTTACGAGCAGTACTTC	CASSLGTLGVYEQYF